Each of the 10 T cell receptor beta chains below was sequenced from the same sample in a study of cytomegalovirus exposure and HLA in healthy donors. With 60 Vbeta and 13 Jbeta primers, the PCR was carried out. Assay used: immunoSEQ multiplex PCR; TCRdb lists only in-frame clones, some missing. The table includes roughly 160,000 clones, 75% to 80% detected once. The sample taken for sequencing was PBMCs. The receptor set was obtained from a man aged 50 to 60 in good health and CMV-seropositive.

The chain carries TRBV19 and TRBJ2-1; 7 nucleotides agree with TRBD1. CDR1 is LNHDA, CDR2 SQIVND, per germline (reference sequence). The length of the CDR3 is 15 residues. V lost 4 bases and J lost 4; bases outside the gene matches: 7. CDR3 DNA sequence: TGTGCCAGTAGTAGTCCCCGGGACAGATACAATGAGCAGTTCTTC. Translated, it gives CASSSPRDRYNEQFF.

CDR3 sequence (DNA): TGTGCCAGCAGTTTATCGGGGGGGCTCTATGGCTACACCTTC. As protein: CASSLSGGLYGYTF. J is TRBJ1-2 and V is TRBV28; D is possibly TRBD1 (6 bases). The CDR3 has 14 amino acids. Germline V lookup: CDR1 MDHEN, CDR2 SYDVKM. V was clipped by 1 base and J by 4 bases, with 10 bases between them.

This clone was seen more than once but under ten times. The genes are TRBV5-4 and TRBJ2-5; the D is unclear. The J call is doubtful: the DNA matches TRBJ2-7 better. The CDR3 extends over 12 amino acids. Germline assignment: CDR1 SGHNT and CDR2 YYREEE (reference sequence). CDR3 protein: CASSFTRSEQYF. The CDR3, as DNA: TGTGCCAGCAGCTTTACGCGTAGCGAGCAGTACTTC.

This clone has just one count. This chain links TRBV9 with TRBJ2-2; D may be TRBD1 (5 bases). Trimming removed 1 base at V and 2 bases at J, with 15 bases between. In germline, CDR1 is SGDLS, CDR2 YYNGEE. The CDR3 runs 17 residues. CDR3 residues: CASSVNPRRENTGELFF. CDR3 DNA: TGTGCCAGCAGCGTAAATCCCCGCAGGGAAAACACCGGGGAGCTGTTTTTT.

The rearrangement uses TRBV7-3 and TRBJ2-5, with 10 nucleotides matching TRBD2. CDR1 is SGHTA, CDR2 FQGTGA, per germline. This CDR3 has 15 residues. Unmatched junction bases numbered 6, after V lost 3 bases and J lost 5 bases. CDR3 protein: CASSLVAGGIETQYF. In DNA, the CDR3 is TGTGCCAGCAGCTTGGTAGCGGGGGGTATTGAGACCCAGTACTTC.

The chain links TRBV20-1 to TRBJ1-2; D not certain. Trimming shortened V by 4 bases and J by 8 bases, and 11 bases separated the two germline ends. Germline CDR1 is DFQATT and CDR2 is SNEGSKA (reference sequence). The CDR3 covers 11 residues. The CDR3, as DNA: TGCAGTGCTATCGGGTCTCAAGGCTACACCTTC. Translating it yields CSAIGSQGYTF.

The CDR3 loop reads CAWSAGTGGINQPQHF. The CDR3 region has the DNA TGTGCCTGGAGTGCTGGGACGGGGGGAATTAATCAGCCCCAGCATTTT. This rearrangement joins TRBV30 to TRBJ1-5; tentative D call: TRBD1 (5 bases). Germline V CDR1 and CDR2: GTSNPN, SVGIG (reference sequence). The V and J ends lost 1 base and 4 bases respectively, with 17 bases between them. The CDR3 totals 16 residues.

This chain links TRBV9 with TRBJ2-7; 10 bases are a match to TRBD2. Germline CDR1 reads SGDLS; CDR2 reads YYNGEE. The CDR3 runs to 14 residues. With V trimmed by 4 bases and J by 6 bases, 7 bases remained unmatched. The CDR3 bases are TGTGCCAGCAGCACCGGGACTAGCGTTGGCGAGCAGTACTTC. Its protein product is CASSTGTSVGEQYF.

The chain employs TRBV14 and TRBJ2-1, with D possibly being TRBD2 (5 bases). CDR1 and CDR2 from the germline V gene are SGHDN and FVKESK. The CDR3 runs 16 residues. The germline V and J ends were trimmed by 0 bases and 3 bases, with 12 bases remaining between them. CDR3 sequence (DNA): TGTGCCAGCAGCCAAGATGGAGCGGCCCGCTACAATGAGCAGTTCTTC. Its translation: CASSQDGAARYNEQFF.

The V gene is TRBV28, the J gene TRBJ1-1; the match to TRBD1 covers 10 bases. V lost 4 bases and J lost 5; bases outside the gene matches: 13. The CDR3 is 17 residues long. Germline V lookup: CDR1 MDHEN, CDR2 SYDVKM. CDR3 sequence (DNA): TGTGCCAGCAGTTCACCCACGACGGGACAGGGGAGAACTGAAGCTTTCTTT. It is translated as CASSSPTTGQGRTEAFF.